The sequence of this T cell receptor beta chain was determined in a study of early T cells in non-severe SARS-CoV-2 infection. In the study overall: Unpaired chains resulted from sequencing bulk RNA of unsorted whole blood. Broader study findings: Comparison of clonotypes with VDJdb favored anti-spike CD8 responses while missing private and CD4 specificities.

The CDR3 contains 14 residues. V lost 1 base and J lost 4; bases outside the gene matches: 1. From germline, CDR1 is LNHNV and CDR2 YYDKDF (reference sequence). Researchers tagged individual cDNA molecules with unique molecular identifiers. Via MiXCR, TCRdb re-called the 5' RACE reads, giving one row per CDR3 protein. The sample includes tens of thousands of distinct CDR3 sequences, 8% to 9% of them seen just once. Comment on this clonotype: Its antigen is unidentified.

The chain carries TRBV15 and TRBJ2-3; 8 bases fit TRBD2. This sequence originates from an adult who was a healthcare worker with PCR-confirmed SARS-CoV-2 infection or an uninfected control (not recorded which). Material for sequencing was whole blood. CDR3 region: CATSRAGGPDTQYF. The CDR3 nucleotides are TGTGCCACCAGCAGAGCGGGGGGGCCAGATACGCAGTATTTT. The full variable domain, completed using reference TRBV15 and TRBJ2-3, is DAMVIQNPRYQVTQFGKPVTLSCSQTLNHNVMYWYQQKSSQAPKLLFHYYDKDFNNEADTPDNFQSRRPNTSFCFLDIRSPGLGDTAMYLCATSRAGGPDTQYFGPGTRLTVL.